This TCR beta chain appears in the sequencing data of a study of T cell repertoires in cytomegalovirus infection. Whole-study context: Epitope selection comprised recently identified HLA-C-restricted CMV epitopes and well-studied HLA-B-restricted CMV epitopes. CMV infection and matching HLA type were both indicated by public TCR beta signatures. Regarding the study as a whole: Accumulated public TCR beta family frequency recognized individuals carrying CMV together with the relevant HLA. It was HLA-C-restricted CMV-specific TCR beta clonotypes that dominated the response ex vivo.

TCRdb re-derived calls from the reads in MiXCR, one entry per CDR3 protein. The top ten clones hold approximately 12% of a sample with 310,000 or so distinct CDR3 sequences, roughly 25% of them seen once. The CDR3 sequence is 13 residues long. Per the germline V gene, CDR1 is LNHDA and CDR2 is SQIVND (reference sequence). The ends were cut back, 4 bases at V and 5 bases at J, with 11 bases in the middle. In the case of this clonotype: Antigen: not known.

The TCR sequence derives from a human donor in good health (CMV status not recorded). Some clones in this sample may be carry-over from other donors' samples. Sequences were derived from cultured PBMCs, sampled from culture after CMV antigen stimulation. The rearrangement joins TRBV19 to TRBJ2-5; tentatively, D is TRBD2 (6 bases). The CDR3 bases are TGTGCCAGTAGTAGGACTATTTACGAGACCCAGTACTTC. This gives the protein CASSRTIYETQYF. Supplemented by reference TRBV19 and TRBJ2-5, the full variable domain reads DGGITQSPKYLFRKEGQNVTLSCEQNLNHDAMYWYRQDPGQGLRLIYYSQIVNDFQKGDIAEGYSVSREKKESFPLTVTSAQKNPTAFYLCASSRTIYETQYFGPGTRLLVL.